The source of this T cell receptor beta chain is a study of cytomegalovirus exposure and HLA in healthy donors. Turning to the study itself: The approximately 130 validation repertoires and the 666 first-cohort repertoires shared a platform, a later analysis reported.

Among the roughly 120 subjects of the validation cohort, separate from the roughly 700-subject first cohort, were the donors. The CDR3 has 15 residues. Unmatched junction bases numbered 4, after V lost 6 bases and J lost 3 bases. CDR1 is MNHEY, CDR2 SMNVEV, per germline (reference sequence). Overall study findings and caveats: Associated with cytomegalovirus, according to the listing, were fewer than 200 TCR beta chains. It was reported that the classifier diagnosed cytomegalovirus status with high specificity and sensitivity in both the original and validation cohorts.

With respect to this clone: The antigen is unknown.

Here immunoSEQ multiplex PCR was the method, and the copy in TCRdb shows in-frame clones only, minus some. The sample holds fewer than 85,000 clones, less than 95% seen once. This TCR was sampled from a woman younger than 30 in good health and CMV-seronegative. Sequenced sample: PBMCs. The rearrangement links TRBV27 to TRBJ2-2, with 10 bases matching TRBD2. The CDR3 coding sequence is TGTGCCAGCAGGGCTAGCGGGGGTTACACCGGGGAGCTGTTTTTT. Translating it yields CASRASGGYTGELFF.